The present T cell receptor beta chain was sequenced within a study of cytomegalovirus exposure and HLA in healthy donors (dated by TCRdb to the late 2010s). Study-level background: In an earlier analysis of 550 to 750 of the donors, 250 to 300 Gb of sequence data and 120 million or so unique TCR beta sequences from 180 million or so T cells were reported. In an earlier analysis of about 590 of the donors, high-throughput TCR beta sequencing was used to judge whether each TCR beta V gene segment behaved as functional or pseudogenic. Using immunosequencing, the study profiled T cell repertoires from 666 subjects and related those repertoires to cytomegalovirus serostatus. Genome-wide SNP genotypes for about 65% of the 666 donors were used in a later genetic analysis, which treated that subset as a discovery cohort. The later analysis used no new phenotypic data to find candidate immune exposures, relying instead on TCR beta sequences and their occurrence across donors. To predict cytomegalovirus infection status, the study combined high-throughput TCR immunosequencing, statistical association of individual TCRs with disease status, and machine learning. The genetic ancestry cluster associated with self-reported Caucasian donors included over 65% of the 350 to 500 genotyped donors. The study was designed to test whether signatures of past pathogen exposure could be identified by cataloging public T cell receptors. The number of typed donors differed by locus: 629-630 for A, B, C, DRB1 and DQB1; 522 for DQA1; 600 to 610 for DPA1; and roughly 470 for DPB1. Every repertoire in the discovery cohort had been generated on one and the same sequencing platform. Among 398 genotyped donors of the cohort, an average of approximately 220,000 unique TCR beta nucleotide sequences was sequenced per donor, of which about 18% were non-productive. Around 300 gigabases of sequencing data and approximately 80 million unique TCR sequences were included in an early release covering about 620 HLA-typed donors. Class I and class II HLA loci were covered by the typing at four-digit resolution. Roughly 5 DR-DQ haplotypes were handled as single units for association and clustering, since linkage in the cohort was strong. In a later analysis, previously published TCR beta repertoires from about 640 donors were re-analyzed and high-resolution HLA genotyping was added so that TCR occurrence patterns could be studied. Donor age, sex, ethnicity and CMV serostatus were compiled together with the repertoire data. Besides the first cohort of under 700 subjects, a separate validation cohort made up of 90 to 150 different subjects was used.

Regarding this clone: Its antigen specificity is not known. Base qualities are missing; no much larger clone stands one base away.

The cohort consisted of 666 healthy bone marrow donors. At the time of sampling, all cohort members were nominally healthy, though unrecorded immune exposures were likely present. The donor tested CMV seropositive and was one of the 289 seropositive cohort members. A peripheral blood sample was provided by each donor, and peripheral blood mononuclear cells were used for TCR beta sequencing. The Qiagen DNeasy Blood Extraction Kit was used to extract genomic DNA from the blood cell samples. The CDR3 contains 17 residues, cysteine and phenylalanine counted. Of all the DNA, just the CDR3 is kept, 51 bases in frame from base 1. Via the germline V gene, CDR1 is MDHEN and CDR2 SYDVKM. At the junction V is shortened by 6 bases and J by 3 bases; bases outside the gene matches: 10. The investigation overall reported the following: In a later analysis, HLA-associated TCR beta chains showed more clonal expansion and lower generation probabilities than non-associated chains that were equally common. Several of the top co-occurrence clusters appeared to be linked to parvovirus B19, influenza, CMV and Epstein-Barr virus, according to a later analysis. The presence/absence analyses assumed that sequencing depth was roughly uniform across donors, and that assumption may not be true. CMV serostatus was the only immune exposure information available for the cohort. The classifier was reported to diagnose cytomegalovirus status with high specificity and sensitivity in both the original cohort and the validation cohort. A further reported finding was that TCR beta sequences accurately predicted the HLA-A and HLA-B alleles for most subjects in the first cohort. The sequencing pipeline was judged likely to have produced a cluster of highly shared sequence variants as a technical artifact. This cohort had only TCR beta chains sequenced, and the lack of alpha or paired-chain data limited which features could be detected. It was suggested by the authors that the approach could potentially be generalized to other disease states and immunological phenotypes. According to a later genetic analysis, donors in an Asian-associated ancestry cluster had fewer N-insertions in productive TCRs than the approximately 670-donor mean. According to a later analysis, TCR association rates differed among HLA loci, with DRB1 alleles showing the most associated TCRs and HLA-C alleles showing the fewest. A few of the identified cytomegalovirus-associated TCR beta chains were confirmed in vitro to be specific for cytomegalovirus antigens. The study listed 150 to 200 TCR beta chains as associated with cytomegalovirus. V-gene and J-gene trimming of TCR beta chains was associated with a missense DCLRE1C variant in a later genetic analysis, and the association was replicated in an independent cohort. Because the 87-base-pair reads could not distinguish some IMGT-functional V segments, including TRBV6-2 and TRBV6-3, those segments were excluded. In an earlier analysis of around 600 of the donors, most TCR beta V segments were observed in productive rearrangements about 87% or about 30% of the time, broadly matching IMGT annotations. Because counts were too low, 15 or so rarely observed V segments, including chromosome 9 orphons, were excluded from the earlier analysis of fewer than 650 of the donors. Most CMV-associated TCR beta chains appeared to be HLA-restricted in a later analysis, and the HLA associations seemed to be driven largely by CMV exposure. Across donors, most TCR sequences were observed very rarely, whereas some public TCRs were present in many individuals. Correlated functional status among segregating V segments might reflect linkage disequilibrium, but an unknown experimental factor could not be ruled out. Strong co-occurrence of HLA alleles, especially DR and DQ, made assigning TCR associations to individual alleles difficult. In a later analysis, some 18,000 TCR beta sequences were associated with specific HLA alleles at a false discovery rate of 0.05. Because some donors lacked HLA typing at each locus, the association tests relied only on the typed subset.

Receptor libraries were prepared by the immunoSEQ multiplex PCR assay. The multiplex PCR relied on a mix of 60 forward primers for TCR Vbeta segments and 13 reverse primers for TCR Jbeta segments. The CDR3 region of rearranged TCR beta genes was amplified from genomic DNA by a multiplex PCR assay. Amplified TCR beta libraries were sequenced as 87-base-pair reads on the Illumina HiSeq System. As for how the authors treated the data: A later analysis counted about 82 million unique TCR beta chains across the 690 or so repertoires, and around 12 million of these chains were shared by at least two donors. A nearest-neighbor algorithm error-corrected the raw reads and collapsed the reads into unique sequences, merging closely related sequences to remove PCR and sequencing errors. Alignment of CDR3 sequences to IMGT reference sequences was used to assign V, D and J gene segments. For a sequence to be retained, a match of at least six nucleotides to both a V gene segment and a J gene segment was required. A rearrangement counted as productive if the CDR3 had no stop codons and remained in frame with V and J, and every other rearrangement counted as non-productive. CDR3 was defined according to IMGT convention as the region running from the second conserved V-encoded cysteine to the conserved J-encoded phenylalanine. In an earlier analysis of around 600 of the donors, sequences lacking an unambiguous match to a single V gene segment were excluded. In an earlier analysis of around 590 of the donors, a V segment was called functional when productive rearrangements were above 56.7%, and segregating when the standard deviation between donors exceeded 5%. A statistical classification framework was built for diagnosing cytomegalovirus status from the catalog of TCR beta chain sequences. In a later analysis, TCR nucleotide sequences were compared against IMGT/GENE-DB human TR gene sequences so that V and J genes could be assigned. In a later analysis, CDR3 sequences and most-parsimonious VDJ recombination scenarios were assigned using the TCRdist pipeline. In a later analysis, every TCR beta chain was defined by the combination of its CDR3 amino acid sequence and its V-gene family, and reads without a unique V-gene family were dropped. In a later analysis, some 600 highly shared, low-generation-probability nucleotide sequences were removed to address suspected cross-contamination and a sequencing artifact. For each public chain, a later analysis derived a clonal expansion index from normalized ranks of inferred template counts within each repertoire. In a later analysis, generation probabilities were computed using a VDJ recombination model fitted to out-of-frame rearrangements, and the results were checked against IGoR. Hypergeometric tests were used in a later analysis to score TCR-TCR, TCR-HLA and TCR-CMV co-occurrence, with a repertoire-size bias correction applied to the TCR pairs. To estimate false discovery rates, a later analysis permuted the HLA or CMV assignments 20 times. In a later analysis, co-occurring TCRs were grouped using DBSCAN, with TCRdist sequence similarity added in when clustering inside HLA-allele-positive subsets. Repertoires with fewer than 30,000 or more than 120,000 public chains, plus five repertoires with anomalous nucleotide sharing, were excluded from co-occurrence clustering. The clones in this table, taken by TCRdb from immuneACCESS, are in-frame only. Not every clone is retained; where verified, under half of the shortfall comes from an unresolved V gene, and the cause of the rest is unknown. V, J and clone size reflect that table, while D and trimming were determined from the DNA. Here the sample has about 90,000 clones; 65% to 80% occur a single time. The ten largest account for approximately 16% of the sample.

The source material was PBMCs. The chain is made from TRBV28 and TRBJ2-6, with 8 bases matching TRBD1. The TCR originated in a woman between 50 and 59 years old in good health and CMV-seropositive. Here is the DNA: TGTGCCAGCAGCGCACTGCTAGACAGGGGTGGGGCCAACGTCCTGACTTTC. Translated, this is CASSALLDRGGANVLTF.